This T cell receptor (beta chain) comes out of a study of long-term antiretroviral therapy in people with HIV. Study-level results: Every time point showed a repertoire led by clones expanded before ART.

To note about this clone: What it binds is unknown.

The V gene lost 5 bases and the J gene lost 2 bases, with 12 bases spanning the gap. Germline CDR1 is MNHEY and CDR2 is SMNVEV (reference sequence). The CDR3 length is 14 residues. immunoSEQ v3.0 was run at survey level. Measured with immunoSEQ multiplex PCR; TCRdb has only the in-frame clones, and not every one. The sample holds approximately 16,000 clones, 70% to 85% seen once. Two or more post-ART PBMC samples, plus at least one pre-ART sample, were available for each donor. Sequencing used unsorted PBMCs, obtained 2.1 years after starting antiretroviral therapy. The source of this sequence is a man aged 35 to 55 with HIV. The chain uses TRBV27 and TRBJ1-1; D not resolved. CDR3 nucleotide sequence: TGTGCCAGCAGTCTAAGGGAATTTAACACTGAAGCTTTCTTT. Its translation is CASSLREFNTEAFF.